This T cell receptor (beta chain) was profiled in a study of shared clonotypes between healthy human individuals. Study information: CD8 memory received one plate per donor, CD8 naive two, CD4 memory three and CD4 naive three.

This was a deep-level run. TCRdb's table, derived via immunoSEQ multiplex PCR, lists solely in-frame clones and lacks some. The data show around 2.5 million clones, with more than 85% seen just once and more than 0.35% held by the top ten. Sequencing used naive CD4+ T cells from PBMCs. Regarding subset: CD45RA+ positively selected. This clonotype originated in a man in his late teens or twenties in good health. Some clones in this sample may be carry-over from other donors' samples.

The CDR3 coding sequence is TGTGCCAGCAGCCAAGAGGTCCGTGAGCAGTTCTTC. Translation: CASSQEVREQFF. This sequence joins TRBV4-2 and TRBJ2-1; D gene ambiguous. CDR3 length: 12 residues. Germline assignment: CDR1 LGHNA and CDR2 YNFKEQ. V lost 0 bases to trimming and J lost 9 bases, with 6 bases between them.